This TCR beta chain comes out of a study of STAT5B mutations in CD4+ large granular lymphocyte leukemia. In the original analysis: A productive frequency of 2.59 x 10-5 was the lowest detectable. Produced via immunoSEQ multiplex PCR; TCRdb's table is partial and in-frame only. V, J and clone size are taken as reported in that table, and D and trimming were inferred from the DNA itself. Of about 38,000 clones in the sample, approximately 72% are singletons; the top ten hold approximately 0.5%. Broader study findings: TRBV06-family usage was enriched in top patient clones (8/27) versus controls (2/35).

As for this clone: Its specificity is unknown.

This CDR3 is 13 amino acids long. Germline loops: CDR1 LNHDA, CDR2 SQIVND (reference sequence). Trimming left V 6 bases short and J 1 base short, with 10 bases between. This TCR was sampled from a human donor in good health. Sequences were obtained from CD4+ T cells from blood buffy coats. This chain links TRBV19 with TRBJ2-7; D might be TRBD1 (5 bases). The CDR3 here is CASRDDRSYEQYF. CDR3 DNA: TGTGCCAGTAGGGATGACAGATCCTACGAGCAGTACTTC.